This paragraph reports one TCR beta chain. The sample belongs to a study of T cell changes during pregnancy in multiple sclerosis. The CDR3 length is 14 residues. Losses at the gene ends were 6 bases for V and 2 bases for J; bases not matched to a gene: 8. Germline CDR1 is SQVTM and CDR2 is ANQGSEA. Using immunoSEQ multiplex PCR, the repertoire was profiled, and TCRdb retains in-frame clones only, with some absent. The sample includes 45,000 to 60,000 clones, around 94% of them seen just once. The chain couples TRBV29-1 to TRBJ2-3; 7 bases are a match to TRBD1. This clonotype was sampled from a female donor with multiple sclerosis, enrolled in a pregnancy study. The material was CD4+ T cells from peripheral blood mononuclear cells, obtained in the third trimester of pregnancy. The CDR3 loop is CSVGDSQNTDTQYF. The DNA for the CDR3 is TGCAGCGTCGGGGACAGCCAAAACACAGATACGCAGTATTTT.